This T cell receptor beta chain was recovered during a study of OX40 agonist ivuxolimab in advanced cancers. Notes on the study in general: Relative to CD4+ cells, CD8+ T cells on average had more expanded clones. Determination of antigen specificity was not performed for the expanded peripheral T cells. A proportion of nonresponders additionally exhibited low normalized T-cell clonal expansion.

Of note for this clone: Its antigen is unidentified.

Autoimmune disease history or systemic immunosuppression excluded patients. Trimming took 5 bases from V and 7 from J; bases not matched to a gene: 7. The V gene's germline CDR1 is MGHDK and CDR2 SYGVNS. CDR3 length equals 14 residues. Generated by immunoSEQ multiplex PCR, the TCRdb table keeps only in-frame clones and is missing some. The table includes approximately 77,000 clones, around four fifths detected once. This TCR came from an adult with an advanced solid tumor such as melanoma, head and neck, liver or kidney cancer. This rearrangement joins TRBV25-1 to TRBJ1-4; TRBD1 agrees at 7 bases. The sample here was CD4+ or CD8+ T cells sorted from blood, taken in a trial of the OX40 agonist ivuxolimab. The CDR3 DNA reads TGTGCCAGCAGTCGACAGGGAGTGAGTGAAAAACTGTTTTTT. Amino acids: CASSRQGVSEKLFF.